A single sample is the source of the 28 T cell receptor beta chains below, sequenced in a study of beta chain features in type 1 diabetes. Expressed TCRB transcripts got sequenced, as all isolated RNA was reverse transcribed. Profiling relied on immunoSEQ multiplex PCR, and the TCRdb table lists in-frame clones only, not all of them. The sample has around 450,000 clones; 10% to 12% are singletons. Sample: naive CD4+ T cells from blood. The source of these receptors is a woman between 18 and 29 years old in good health.

This clone was observed a handful of times. Other DNA sequences within the sample encode an identical CDR3. This chain joins TRBV5-1 and TRBJ2-5; D unresolved. From germline, CDR1 is SGHRS and CDR2 YFSETQ. This CDR3 spans 13 amino acids. Trimming shortened V by 0 bases and J by 1 base, and 4 bases separated the two germline ends. In nucleotides, the CDR3 is TGCGCCAGCAGCTTGGGATCCCAAGAGACCCAGTACTTC. This gives the protein CASSLGSQETQYF.

The chain carries TRBV27 and TRBJ1-5; possible D gene TRBD1, 6 bases. Germline CDR1 is MNHEY and CDR2 is SMNVEV (reference sequence). The CDR3 contains 14 residues. The ends were cut back, 2 bases at V and 4 bases at J, with 9 bases in the middle. CDR3 region: CASSLRTGNQPQHF. As DNA, the CDR3 is TGTGCCAGCAGTTTACGAACAGGGAATCAGCCCCAGCATTTT.

This clone was observed a few times. The chain uses TRBV29-1 and TRBJ2-5, with D uncertain. Trimming removed 5 bases from V and 5 bases from J, with 12 bases in between. Germline CDR1 SQVTM, CDR2 ANQGSEA. CDR3 size: 12 residues. DNA of the CDR3: TGCAGCGTTCAAACGGGCTGGGAGACCCAGTACTTC. It encodes CSVQTGWETQYF.

This clone showed up just a few times. The same CDR3 arises from other DNA sequences in this sample as well. This chain connects TRBV14 to TRBJ1-1; no clear D. The V end was cut by 0 bases, the J end by 0 bases, with 2 bases between. The CDR3 spans 13 residues. The germline V gene has CDR1 SGHDN and CDR2 FVKESK. CDR3 sequence: CASSQELNTEAFF. CDR3 in DNA: TGTGCCAGCAGCCAAGAGTTGAACACTGAAGCTTTCTTT.

This clone was counted a few times. The V gene is TRBV4-2, the J gene TRBJ1-1; D uncertain. The V and J ends lost 4 bases and 5 bases respectively, with 5 bases between them. This CDR3 region has 11 residues. Germline lookup yields CDR1 LGHNA and CDR2 YNFKEQ. The CDR3 here is CASSLDTEAFF. CDR3 nucleotides: TGTGCCAGCAGCCTCGATACTGAAGCTTTCTTT.

This clone was detected a few times. The chain joins TRBV10-3 to TRBJ2-1; unclear D gene. V was shortened by 5 bases and J by 5 bases, with 4 bases between the two germline ends. Germline loops: CDR1 ENHRY, CDR2 SYGVKD. The CDR3 covers 11 residues. The DNA for the CDR3 is TGTGCCATCAGTAGGGACAATGAGCAGTTCTTC. Residues: CAISRDNEQFF.

The rearrangement joins TRBV30 to TRBJ1-5; D is possibly TRBD1 (5 bases). The CDR3 sequence is 17 residues long. The germline V gene encodes CDR1 GTSNPN and CDR2 SVGIG (reference sequence). V lost 0 bases to trimming and J lost 0 bases, with 15 bases between them. DNA of the CDR3: TGTGCCTGGAGTGTTCCCAAAACAGGTTATAGCAATCAGCCCCAGCATTTT. It codes for CAWSVPKTGYSNQPQHF.

This clone was found a few times. The CDR3 reads CSAASGGSYEQYF. CDR3 sequence (DNA): TGCAGCGCCGCTAGCGGGGGCTCCTACGAGCAGTACTTC. V gene TRBV29-1 combines with J gene TRBJ2-7; TRBD2 aligns across 10 bases. The junction had 3 bases not matched to a gene; V was cut back by 7 bases and J by 0 bases. This CDR3 contains 13 residues. CDR1 and CDR2 from the germline V gene are SQVTM and ANQGSEA.

This chain connects TRBV18 to TRBJ2-6; D is uncertain. The V gene lost 6 bases and the J gene lost 0 bases, with 9 bases spanning the gap. The CDR3 loop spans 15 amino acids. The germline gives CDR1 KGHSH, CDR2 LQKENI. CDR3 bases: TGTGCCAGCTCCCGGGTCGACTCTGGGGCCAACGTCCTGACTTTC. This sequence encodes CASSRVDSGANVLTF.

The rearrangement joins TRBV14 to TRBJ2-7; 8 bases are a match to TRBD2. The V gene end was trimmed by 1 base and the J gene end by 1 base; junction bases not matched to a gene: 3. This CDR3 has 15 residues. Germline lookup yields CDR1 SGHDN and CDR2 FVKESK. CDR3 loop: CASSQGLAPSYEQYF. In DNA form, the CDR3 reads TGTGCCAGCAGCCAAGGACTAGCGCCTTCCTACGAGCAGTACTTC. Drawing the rest from reference TRBV14 and TRBJ2-7, the complete variable domain is EAGVTQFPSHSVIEKGQTVTLRCDPISGHDNLYWYRRVMGKEIKFLLHFVKESKQDESGMPNNRFLAERTGGTYSTLKVQPAELEDSGVYFCASSQGLAPSYEQYFGPGTRLTVT.

The rearrangement links TRBV6-1 to TRBJ2-7, with a possible D match to TRBD1 (5 bases). Trimming took off 2 bases at V and 2 bases at J, with 22 bases between the two ends. The germline gives CDR1 MNHNS, CDR2 SASEGT. The CDR3 runs to 18 residues. For the CDR3, the DNA is TGTGCCAGCAGTGAACTTTATGGGGCAGGGCCCCTTCCCTACGAGCAGTACGTC. This gives the protein CASSELYGAGPLPYEQYV.

CDR3 amino acids: CASSLVVETQYF. DNA for the CDR3: TGTGCCAGCAGCTTAGTAGTCGAGACCCAGTACTTC. The chain couples TRBV7-9 to TRBJ2-5; no firm D call. Trimming removed 1 base from V and 5 bases from J, with 5 bases in between. Germline V gene data show CDR1 as SEHNR and CDR2 as FQNEAQ (reference sequence). The CDR3 totals 12 residues.

This clone was recorded only once. The chain joins TRBV9 to TRBJ2-5, with TRBD1 matching over 8 bases. Trimming cost V 0 bases and J 7 bases; bases outside gene matches: 11. Germline loops: CDR1 SGDLS, CDR2 YYNGEE. This CDR3 is built from 16 residues. The CDR3 here is CASSVGSQGAVGTQYF. For the CDR3, the DNA is TGTGCCAGCAGCGTAGGCTCCCAGGGGGCAGTGGGGACCCAGTACTTC. The full variable domain, its missing parts supplied by reference TRBV9 and TRBJ2-5, is DSGVTQTPKHLITATGQRVTLRCSPRSGDLSVYWYQQSLDQGLQFLIQYYNGEERAKGNILERFSAQQFPDLHSELNLSSLELGDSALYFCASSVGSQGAVGTQYFGPGTRLLVL.

The V gene is TRBV27, the J gene TRBJ2-3; D gene uncertain. V was trimmed by 2 bases and J by 2 bases, leaving 8 bases between them. The CDR3 sequence is 14 residues long. Looked up from germline, CDR1 is MNHEY and CDR2 is SMNVEV (reference sequence). CDR3 DNA sequence: TGTGCCAGCAGTTTAGTCAGCCTCACAGATACGCAGTATTTT. It translates to CASSLVSLTDTQYF.

This clone was counted between two and nine times. The J gene is TRBJ2-1, the V gene TRBV28; D might be TRBD2 (6 bases). Trimming took 1 base from V and 6 from J, leaving 10 bases between them. The CDR3 loop spans 14 amino acids. Germline V gene data show CDR1 as MDHEN and CDR2 as SYDVKM. CDR3 in DNA: TGTGCCAGCAGTTTATTCGGGGGTCGCAATGAGCAGTTCTTC. This gives the protein CASSLFGGRNEQFF.

This clone was picked up a small number of times. The chain joins TRBV7-2 to TRBJ2-5; D possibly corresponds to TRBD2 (5 bases). Germline CDR1 reads SGHTA; CDR2 reads FQGNSA. CDR3 size: 14 residues. Trimming cost V 6 bases and J 4 bases, with 15 bases left between them. The CDR3 is CASSRTLKGETQYF. The CDR3 DNA follows: TGTGCCAGCAGTCGGACTCTCAAGGGAGAGACCCAGTACTTC.

J is TRBJ1-5 and V is TRBV2; D remains unclear. Germline CDR1 and CDR2: SNHLY and FYNNEI. The CDR3 is 13 amino acids. Deletions cut 3 bases from V and 1 base from J, with 4 bases between. The DNA of the CDR3 is TGTGCCAGCAGTGAGGAAAGCAATCAGCCCCAGCATTTT. It encodes CASSEESNQPQHF. Based on the CDR3 plus reference TRBV2 and TRBJ1-5, the full variable domain is EPEVTQTPSHQVTQMGQEVILRCVPISNHLYFYWYRQILGQKVEFLVSFYNNEISEKSEIFDDQFSVERPDGSNFTLKIRSTKLEDSAMYFCASSEESNQPQHFGDGTRLSIL.

The table lists this clone with a few counts. This rearrangement joins TRBV19 to TRBJ1-1; D remains unclear. V was pared by 5 bases and J by 6 bases, with 19 bases between. The CDR3 extends over 15 amino acids. Germline V CDR1 and CDR2: LNHDA, SQIVND (reference sequence). CDR3 DNA sequence: TGTGCCAGTAGTCCTCAGACACGGGTGTATCCTGAAGCTTTCTTT. It yields the protein CASSPQTRVYPEAFF.

CDR3 in DNA: TGCGCCAGCAGCAACAGGGGGCTGTACACTGAAGCTTTCTTT. Its protein product is CASSNRGLYTEAFF. The V gene is TRBV4-3, the J gene TRBJ1-1, with 9 bases fitting TRBD1. CDR1 LGHNA and CDR2 YSLEER come from the germline V gene. The CDR3 loop spans 14 amino acids. J was trimmed by 3 bases and V by 5 bases; bases with no gene match: 4.

In DNA form, the CDR3 reads TGTGCCTGGAGAGGGGACCTAGGGACCGGGGAGCTGTTTTTT. As protein: CAWRGDLGTGELFF. The gene calls are TRBV30 and TRBJ2-2; D tentatively fits TRBD1 or TRBD2 (5 bases each). CDR1 is GTSNPN, CDR2 SVGIG, per germline (reference sequence). This CDR3 has 14 amino acids. V was shortened by 3 bases and J by 5 bases, with 13 bases between the two germline ends.

V gene TRBV4-2 combines with J gene TRBJ2-5; a possible D gene is TRBD2 (6 bases). CDR1 is LGHNA, CDR2 YNFKEQ, per germline. V shed 1 base and J shed 0 bases, with 6 bases lying between them. CDR3 length equals 14 residues. The CDR3 spells CASSQGGDQETQYF. The CDR3 coding sequence is TGTGCCAGCAGCCAAGGGGGGGACCAAGAGACCCAGTACTTC.

The chain recombines TRBV30 with TRBJ2-1; tentative D call: TRBD1 (6 bases). V dropped 3 bases and J dropped 6 bases, with 12 bases sitting between them. The V gene's germline CDR1 is GTSNPN and CDR2 SVGIG (reference sequence). The CDR3 extends over 13 amino acids. In DNA form, the CDR3 reads TGTGCCTGGAGGATACAGGGAAGCAATGAGCAGTTCTTC. As protein: CAWRIQGSNEQFF.

V usage is TRBV9 and J usage is TRBJ2-3, with 8 positions matching TRBD2. V shed 0 bases and J 2 bases; nucleotides not matched to a gene: 2. This CDR3 spans 15 amino acids. Germline lookup yields CDR1 SGDLS and CDR2 YYNGEE. In nucleotides, the CDR3 is TGTGCCAGCAGCGTAGGAGCGGGGGACACAGATACGCAGTATTTT. This translates into CASSVGAGDTDTQYF.

The chain is built from TRBV29-1 and TRBJ2-3, with D possibly called TRBD1 or TRBD2 (5 bases each). The CDR3 contains 14 residues. From germline, CDR1 is SQVTM and CDR2 ANQGSEA. V lost 7 bases and J 4 bases, leaving 18 bases between the germline ends. The CDR3 spells CSGGGERGADTQYF. The CDR3 DNA follows: TGCAGCGGTGGCGGCGAACGGGGCGCAGATACGCAGTATTTT.

The chain couples TRBV9 to TRBJ2-1; weak D call: TRBD2 (5 bases). In germline, CDR1 is SGDLS, CDR2 YYNGEE. Trimming left V 3 bases short and J 10 bases short, with 11 bases between. The CDR3 totals 12 residues. DNA of the CDR3: TGTGCCAGCAGCGCCTTAGGCGGGGAGCAGTTCTTC. Residues: CASSALGGEQFF.

The rearrangement links TRBV9 to TRBJ1-1; tentative D call: TRBD1 (5 bases). CDR3 length equals 14 residues. The germline gives CDR1 SGDLS, CDR2 YYNGEE. V was cut by 3 bases and J by 0 bases, with 9 bases left in between. In DNA, the CDR3 is TGTGCCAGCAGCGGGGGACTCCTGAACACTGAAGCTTTCTTT. It specifies CASSGGLLNTEAFF.

J is TRBJ1-2 and V is TRBV10-3; D is uncertain. Germline V CDR1 and CDR2: ENHRY, SYGVKD. The CDR3 runs to 13 residues. Trimming shortened V by 7 bases and J by 2 bases, and 11 bases separated the two germline ends. This CDR3 reads CAINGLPNYGYTF. DNA of the CDR3: TGTGCCATCAATGGACTACCGAACTATGGCTACACCTTC.

This clone was picked up a small number of times. Different DNA sequences within this sample yield the same CDR3. The chain employs TRBV27 and TRBJ1-3; D gene unclear. V lost 2 bases to trimming and J lost 0 bases, with 5 bases between them. From germline, CDR1 is MNHEY and CDR2 SMNVEV (reference sequence). CDR3 size: 14 residues. Written as DNA, the CDR3 is TGTGCCAGCAGTTTAGGTGGCTCTGGAAACACCATATATTTT. Translation gives CASSLGGSGNTIYF.